One and the same sample provided the 24 T cell receptor beta chains below, sequenced in a study of regulatory T cells in long-lasting Graves disease. Arm-PCR of CDR3 regions and iRepertoire HTBI primers were used to build TCR beta libraries. Each CDR3 protein is one row after TCRdb ran MiXCR on the multiplex PCR reads. In the table there are around 470,000 distinct CDR3 sequences, 14% of which are singletons. The time point is: newly diagnosed GD, antithyroid drugs for less than 3 months. From RNA extracted from PBMCs, the TCR library was made. The sample was also reused in another study, on T cells in Graves' hyperthyroidism and ophthalmopathy.

The material sequenced was peripheral blood mononuclear cells (PBMCs), taken at new diagnosis, from a patient treated with antithyroid drugs. The receptors were sampled from a woman between 50 and 59 years old with Graves disease.

The chain has TRBV5-6 and TRBJ2-1; 7 bases align to TRBD2. CDR1 and CDR2 (germline): SGHDT, YYEEEE. This CDR3 region has 16 residues. The junction had 10 bases not matched to a gene; V was cut back by 3 bases and J by 4 bases. The CDR3 loop is CASSSGSSGYYNEQFF. DNA of the CDR3: TGTGCCAGCAGCTCCGGTAGTAGCGGGTATTACAATGAGCAGTTCTTC.

Worth noting for this clonotype: A much more abundant neighbour one base away suggests this may be a read error. J is TRBJ2-3 and V is TRBV5-1, with a weak D call TRBD2 (5 bases). The germline V gene has CDR1 SGHRS and CDR2 YFSETQ. V was trimmed by 5 bases and J by 4 bases, leaving 14 bases between them. The CDR3 is 14 residues long. The CDR3 spells CASRDGLPADTQYF. The DNA of the CDR3 is TGCGCCAGCAGAGATGGACTTCCCGCAGATACGCAGTATTTT.

The rearrangement uses TRBV28 and TRBJ1-2; 7 bases agree with TRBD1. CDR1 MDHEN and CDR2 SYDVKM come from the germline V gene. This CDR3 is built from 16 residues. With 5 bases clipped from V and 8 bases from J, the junction kept 17 bases outside the gene matches. CDR3 in amino acids: CASSSQGGRGLGGYTF. The CDR3, as DNA: TGTGCCAGCAGTAGCCAGGGGGGACGGGGGTTGGGCGGCTACACCTTC.

As to this clonotype: It may be a read error: a sequence one base away is much more abundant. The chain has TRBV5-1 and TRBJ2-7; D possibly corresponds to TRBD2 (5 bases). The CDR3 totals 13 residues. CDR1 SGHRS and CDR2 YFSETQ come from the germline V gene. The CDR3 loop reads CASGRDNSYEQHF. In nucleotides, the CDR3 is TGCGCCAGCGGCCGGGATAACTCCTACGAGCAGCACTTC.

This clonotype was seen more than once but under ten times. V and J are TRBV4-1 and TRBJ1-2; 11 bases are shared with TRBD1. The V gene's germline CDR1 is MGHRA and CDR2 YSYEKL. V trimming: 4 bases; J trimming: 8 bases; junction bases outside the gene matches: 15. The CDR3 is made up of 17 amino acids. CDR3 sequence (DNA): TGCGCCAGCAGCCCGACCGGGACAGGGGGTTTACCCTACGGCTACACCTTC. This translates into CASSPTGTGGLPYGYTF.

In its sample, this clonotype was seen a few times. This CDR3 reads CASRNDREFLDTQYF. In DNA, the CDR3 is TGTGCCAGCAGAAACGACAGGGAGTTTTTAGATACGCAGTATTTT. The rearrangement links TRBV7-8 to TRBJ2-3; 7 bases agree with TRBD1. Looked up from germline, CDR1 is SGHVS and CDR2 is FQNEAQ. V shed 6 bases and J 5 bases; nucleotides not matched to a gene: 11. This CDR3 contains 15 residues.

This clonotype was counted at least ten times. This sequence joins TRBV12-3 or TRBV12-4 and TRBJ2-1, with D possibly being TRBD1 (7 bases). Trimming took off 5 bases at V and 9 bases at J, with 14 bases between the two ends. CDR3 length: 13 amino acids. The CDR3 sequence is CASSRQGGGEQFF. The CDR3 DNA reads TGTGCCAGCAGTCGACAGGGAGGTGGTGAGCAGTTCTTC.

This clonotype was recorded many times. This rearrangement joins TRBV5-1 to TRBJ1-1, with unresolved D. Looked up from germline, CDR1 is SGHRS and CDR2 is YFSETQ. The CDR3 is 13 amino acids. V lost 5 bases and J 1 base, leaving 9 bases between the germline ends. CDR3 in amino acids: CASSSHSNTEAFF. CDR3 DNA sequence: TGCGCCAGCAGTTCACACTCGAACACTGAAGCTTTCTTT. Based on the CDR3 plus reference TRBV5-1 and TRBJ1-1, the full variable domain is KAGVTQTPRYLIKTRGQQVTLSCSPISGHRSVSWYQQTPGQGLQFLFEYFSETQRNKGNFPGRFSGRQFSNSRSEMNVSTLELGDSALYLCASSSHSNTEAFFGQGTRLTVV.

The rearrangement uses TRBV4-1 and TRBJ1-6; D uncertain. Trimming removed 2 bases from V and 0 bases from J, with 14 bases in between. This CDR3 comprises 18 residues. Germline V lookup: CDR1 MGHRA, CDR2 YSYEKL. The CDR3 loop reads CASSQRTPESSYNSPLHF. The CDR3 DNA reads TGCGCCAGCAGCCAAAGGACTCCCGAGAGCTCCTATAATTCACCCCTCCACTTT.

The table lists this clonotype with many counts. The rearrangement joins TRBV19 to TRBJ1-1; 8 bases map to TRBD1. Germline V gene lookup returns CDR1 LNHDA and CDR2 SQIVND (reference sequence). The CDR3 consists of 14 residues. Trimming at V came to 7 bases and at J to 0 bases, leaving 4 bases not matched to a gene. The DNA for the CDR3 is TGTGCCAGTAACAGGGACAGGTTGAACACTGAAGCTTTCTTT. This translates into CASNRDRLNTEAFF.

The V call is TRBV18, the J call TRBJ2-2; D might be TRBD1 (5 bases). There are 16 residues in the CDR3. Germline V lookup: CDR1 KGHSH, CDR2 LQKENI. Trimming cost V 2 bases and J 5 bases, with 15 bases left between them. The CDR3 loop is CASSPWQGGETGELFF. The CDR3 nucleotides read TGTGCCAGCTCACCATGGCAGGGCGGAGAGACCGGGGAGCTGTTTTTT.

The table lists this clonotype with many counts. The chain couples TRBV20-1 to TRBJ2-5; 9 positions match TRBD2. The CDR3 is 15 amino acids. The V and J ends lost 6 bases and 0 bases, in that order; junction bases with no gene match: 8. The V gene's germline CDR1 is DFQATT and CDR2 SNEGSKA (reference sequence). The CDR3 loop reads CSAQRLAGHQETQYF. As DNA, the CDR3 is TGCAGTGCCCAAAGGCTAGCGGGACACCAAGAGACCCAGTACTTC.

Ten or more counts support this clonotype. The germline gene is not matched at one end of the junction; a read error may be the cause. In DNA form, the CDR3 reads TGTGCCAGCAGCCCGGGACAGGAGGCTTTCTCCTTC. Protein: CASSPGQEAFSF. The gene calls are TRBV2 and TRBJ2-7; 8 positions match TRBD1. Per germline, CDR1 SNHLY and CDR2 FYNNEI. This CDR3 region has 12 residues.

This clonotype was counted between two and nine times. The chain links TRBV7-3 to TRBJ2-1; D ambiguous. In germline, CDR1 is SGHTA, CDR2 FQGTGA. The CDR3 covers 15 residues. The V end lost 6 bases, the J end lost 5 bases, and 17 bases lay between the germline ends. CDR3 bases: TGTGCCAGCAGTAACCTCCCAAGCCAGAACAATGAGCAGTTCTTC. Protein: CASSNLPSQNNEQFF.

The chain is built from TRBV4-1 and TRBJ2-2, with D maybe TRBD1 (6 bases). V was clipped by 5 bases and J by 0 bases, with 16 bases between them. Germline lookup yields CDR1 MGHRA and CDR2 YSYEKL. This CDR3 region has 17 residues. The CDR3 loop reads CASSYVRTVANTGELFF. The CDR3, as DNA: TGCGCCAGCAGCTACGTTAGGACAGTCGCGAACACCGGGGAGCTGTTTTTT.

In this sample, this clonotype turned up a few times. The chain links TRBV30 to TRBJ1-5; 12 nucleotides match TRBD1. The CDR3 covers 14 residues. V lost 5 bases to trimming and J lost 2 bases; unmatched junction nucleotides: 1. Germline V gene sequence: CDR1 GTSNPN, CDR2 SVGIG (reference sequence). CDR3 in amino acids: CAWGTGGGNQPQHF. The DNA for the CDR3 is TGTGCCTGGGGGACAGGGGGCGGCAATCAGCCCCAGCATTTT. The whole variable domain, filled in from reference TRBV30 and TRBJ1-5, reads SQTIHQWPATLVQPVGSPLSLECTVEGTSNPNLYWYRQAAGRGLQLLFYSVGIGQISSEVPQNLSASRPQDRQFILSSKKLLLSDSGFYLCAWGTGGGNQPQHFGDGTRLSIL.

As to this clonotype: One base away lies a much larger clone, so this may be a sequencing read error. This chain connects TRBV5-5 to TRBJ1-4, with D possibly being TRBD1 (6 bases). From germline, CDR1 is SGHKS and CDR2 YYEKEE (reference sequence). Deletions cut 3 bases from V and 8 bases from J, with 14 bases between. The CDR3 totals 14 residues. The CDR3: CASSSQGSGEKLFF. The CDR3 nucleotides read TGTGCCAGCAGCTCCCAGGGGTCTGGGGAAAAACTGTTTTTT. Full variable domain (outside the CDR3, taken from reference TRBV5-5 and TRBJ1-4): DAGVTQSPTHLIKTRGQQVTLRCSPISGHKSVSWYQQVLGQGPQFIFQYYEKEERGRGNFPDRFSARQFPNYSSELNVNALLLGDSALYLCASSSQGSGEKLFFGSGTQLSVL.

This clonotype was counted at least ten times. The rearrangement uses TRBV24-1 and TRBJ1-1; D remains ambiguous. The ends were cut back, 7 bases at V and 2 bases at J, with 10 bases in the middle. CDR1 and CDR2 from the germline V gene are KGHDR and SFDVKD. The CDR3 spans 13 residues. In nucleotides, the CDR3 is TGTGCCACCAGCATTGGCCGAAACACTGAAGCTTTCTTT. Protein sequence: CATSIGRNTEAFF.

Notes on this clonotype: A much larger clone differs from this one at a single base, so this may be a read error. This chain links TRBV29-1 with TRBJ2-3; either TRBD1 or TRBD2 may supply D (6 bases each). This CDR3 has 17 residues. V lost 0 bases and J lost 2, with 18 bases in between. Germline CDR1 reads SQVTM; CDR2 reads ANQGSEA. CDR3 residues: CSVEDPGGQRVTDTQYF. The CDR3 DNA is TGCAGCGTTGAAGATCCCGGGGGACAAAGAGTCACAGATACGCAGTATTTT.

This clonotype has at least ten counts. The V and J genes are TRBV29-1 and TRBJ2-1; no definite D call. The CDR3 is 11 residues long. The ends were cut back, 4 bases at V and 6 bases at J, with 7 bases in the middle. Germline CDR1 SQVTM, CDR2 ANQGSEA. CDR3 amino acids: CSVGQINEQFF. The CDR3 DNA follows: TGCAGCGTTGGCCAAATCAATGAGCAGTTCTTC.

This clonotype occurred many times. The rearrangement joins TRBV6-1 to TRBJ1-5, with D hard to call. CDR3 length: 16 residues. Trimming left V 5 bases short and J 4 bases short, with 18 bases between. CDR1 and CDR2 (germline): MNHNS, SASEGT. The CDR3: CASSLKGILRNQPQHF. As DNA, the CDR3 is TGTGCCAGCAGTCTTAAAGGGATATTGAGGAATCAGCCCCAGCATTTT.

This clonotype has at least ten counts. The V gene is TRBV12-3 or TRBV12-4, the J gene TRBJ2-3, with D possibly TRBD1 on 6 matching bases. Trimming removed 3 bases from V and 4 bases from J, with 14 bases in between. The CDR3 has 15 residues. This CDR3 reads CASSFEHRDSDTQYF. The CDR3 DNA follows: TGTGCCAGCAGTTTTGAACACAGGGATTCAGATACGCAGTATTTT.

This clonotype was counted at least ten times. V and J are TRBV11-1 and TRBJ2-1; TRBD2 matches 7 bases. The CDR3 has 13 amino acids. Germline V gene sequence: CDR1 SGHAT, CDR2 FQDESV (reference sequence). The V gene end was trimmed by 7 bases and the J gene end by 12 bases; junction bases not matched to a gene: 12. CDR3 sequence: CASTPGGGLGQFF. DNA for the CDR3: TGTGCCAGCACCCCGGGCGGGGGACTCGGGCAGTTCTTC.

In its sample, this clonotype was seen many times. CDR3 sequence: CSARGLAAYNEQFF. The DNA of the CDR3 is TGCAGTGCTAGAGGACTAGCGGCATACAATGAGCAGTTCTTC. This chain joins TRBV20-1 and TRBJ2-1; TRBD2 aligns across 9 bases. V lost 1 base to trimming and J lost 4 bases; unmatched junction nucleotides: 2. There are 14 residues in the CDR3. Germline V lookup: CDR1 DFQATT, CDR2 SNEGSKA (reference sequence).